This entry features one T cell receptor beta chain sequence. Its antigen is as yet unknown. PCR employed 60 Vbeta and 13 Jbeta primers. Assay used: immunoSEQ multiplex PCR; TCRdb lists only in-frame clones, some missing. The sample has around 64,000 clones, roughly 74% seen once. The sample is drawn from a study of cytomegalovirus exposure and HLA in healthy donors. Trimming took 1 base from V and 10 from J, leaving 8 bases between them. The CDR3 sequence is 12 residues long. Per the germline V gene, CDR1 is LNHNV and CDR2 is YYDKDF (reference sequence). Study-level points and caveats: In an earlier analysis, in some 540 donors, most V segments appeared productive either ~90% or ~30% of the time. Highest at DRB1 and lowest at HLA-C, TCR association rates differed among HLA loci in a later analysis. In all likelihood, a cluster of highly shared sequence variants was a sequencing artifact. A missense DCLRE1C variant was associated with V- and J-gene trimming of TCR beta chains in a later analysis, and an independent cohort replicated the association.

The sequenced sample consisted of PBMCs. This clonotype originated in a woman aged 30 to 39 in good health and CMV-seropositive. The V gene is TRBV15, the J gene TRBJ2-1; the D is unclear. This CDR3 is CATSRAHGEQFF. The CDR3 region has the DNA TGTGCCACCAGCAGAGCCCACGGGGAGCAGTTCTTC.